A selection of T cell receptor beta chains follows, all from one sample in a study of cytomegalovirus exposure and HLA in healthy donors. Produced via immunoSEQ multiplex PCR; TCRdb's table is partial and in-frame only. The data show about 130,000 clones, around three quarters seen once. Input material: PBMCs. The receptors here all came from a male donor in good health and CMV-seropositive. Each CDR3 is given with its conserved first and last residue. Each record gives: CDR3 protein, CDR3 length, clone size, V gene, J gene. A clone size is listed for some rows: how often the clone was seen (once, few, many), or a class if it is expanded.

CASSEGSYSNQPQHF,15,-,TRBV25-1,TRBJ1-5
CASSEGRTAGASNQPQHF,18,few,TRBV2,TRBJ1-5
CASSSPGKLAYEQYF,15,-,TRBV11-2,TRBJ2-7
CASSVSGASYNEQFF,15,-,TRBV28,TRBJ2-1
CASSGPRGYEQYF,13,-,TRBV5-6,TRBJ2-7
CASSLAGGDYEQYF,14,once,TRBV5-1,TRBJ2-7
CASSWGLLTNYGYTF,15,-,TRBV6-5,TRBJ1-2
CASSQPRGGVVGTDTQYF,18,-,TRBV4-1,TRBJ2-3
CASSPAQGLSYEQYF,15,-,TRBV7-9,TRBJ2-7
CASSSTQVNGYTF,13,-,TRBV7-2,TRBJ1-2
CASSLRTGNTEAFF,14,-,TRBV13,TRBJ1-1
CASYLGGHEQFF,12,-,TRBV5-1,TRBJ2-1
CASSQESSSGANVLTF,16,-,TRBV4-2,TRBJ2-6
CASSRLAGDGNIQYF,15,-,TRBV6-5,TRBJ2-4
CASRTTGSKLFF,12,-,TRBV2,TRBJ1-4
CASRNRGDGGYTF,13,-,TRBV28,TRBJ1-2
CSVAEGGDEKLFF,13,once,TRBV29-1,TRBJ1-4
CASSLSLQGDEQYF,14,few,TRBV7-9,TRBJ2-7
CASRLSTSYNEQFF,14,-,TRBV28,TRBJ2-1
CASSYYGGTYNEQFF,15,-,TRBV7-3,TRBJ2-1